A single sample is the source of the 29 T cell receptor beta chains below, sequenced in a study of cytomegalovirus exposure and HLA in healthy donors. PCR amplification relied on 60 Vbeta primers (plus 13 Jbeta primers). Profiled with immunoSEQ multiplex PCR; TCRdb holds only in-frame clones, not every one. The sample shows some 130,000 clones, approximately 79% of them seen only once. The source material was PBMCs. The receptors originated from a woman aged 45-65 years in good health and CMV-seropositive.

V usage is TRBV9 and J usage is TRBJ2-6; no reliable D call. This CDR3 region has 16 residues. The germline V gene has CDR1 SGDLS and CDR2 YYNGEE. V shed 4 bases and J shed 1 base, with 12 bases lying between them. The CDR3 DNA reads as TGTGCCAGCAGCCTGACTGCTCTGTCTGGGGCCAACGTCCTGACTTTC. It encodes CASSLTALSGANVLTF.

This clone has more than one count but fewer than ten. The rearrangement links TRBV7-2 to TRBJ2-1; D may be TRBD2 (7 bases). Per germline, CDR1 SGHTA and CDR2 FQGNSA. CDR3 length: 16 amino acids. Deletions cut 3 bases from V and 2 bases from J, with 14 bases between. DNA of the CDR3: TGTGCCAGCAGCTTTTCTGCGGGGGCGACCTACAATGAGCAGTTCTTC. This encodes CASSFSAGATYNEQFF.

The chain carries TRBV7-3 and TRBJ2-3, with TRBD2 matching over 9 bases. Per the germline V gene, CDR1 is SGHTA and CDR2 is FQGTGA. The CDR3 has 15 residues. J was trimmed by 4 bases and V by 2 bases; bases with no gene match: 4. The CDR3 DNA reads TGTGCCAGCAGCTTAGCGGGGGGGAGACCAGATACGCAGTATTTT. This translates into CASSLAGGRPDTQYF.

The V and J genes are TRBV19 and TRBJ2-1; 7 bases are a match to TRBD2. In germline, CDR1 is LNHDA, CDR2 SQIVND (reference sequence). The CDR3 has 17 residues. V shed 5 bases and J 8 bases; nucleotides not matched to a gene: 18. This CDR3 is CASSPPILAIPGDEQFF. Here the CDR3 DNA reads TGTGCCAGTAGTCCCCCCATACTAGCGATCCCCGGCGATGAGCAGTTCTTC.

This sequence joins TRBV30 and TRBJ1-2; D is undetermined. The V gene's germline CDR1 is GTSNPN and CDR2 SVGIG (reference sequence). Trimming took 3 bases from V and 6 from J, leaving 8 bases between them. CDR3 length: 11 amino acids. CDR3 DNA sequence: TGTGCCTGGAGCCCGGGGAATGGCTACACCTTC. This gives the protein CAWSPGNGYTF.

DNA for the CDR3: TGTGCCAGCAGCGGGGACAGGGCGGCCTTTAGGCAGTATTTT. This gives the protein CASSGDRAAFRQYF. The chain combines TRBV6-1 with TRBJ2-3; 9 bases are a match to TRBD1. With 6 bases clipped from V and 11 bases from J, the junction kept 12 bases outside the gene matches. The CDR3 covers 14 residues. Looked up from germline, CDR1 is MNHNS and CDR2 is SASEGT.

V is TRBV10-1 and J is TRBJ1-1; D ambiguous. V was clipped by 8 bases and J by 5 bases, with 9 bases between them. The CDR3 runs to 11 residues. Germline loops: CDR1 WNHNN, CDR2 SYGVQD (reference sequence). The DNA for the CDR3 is TGCGCCAGCCATCGTCGGACTGAAGCTTTCTTT. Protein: CASHRRTEAFF.

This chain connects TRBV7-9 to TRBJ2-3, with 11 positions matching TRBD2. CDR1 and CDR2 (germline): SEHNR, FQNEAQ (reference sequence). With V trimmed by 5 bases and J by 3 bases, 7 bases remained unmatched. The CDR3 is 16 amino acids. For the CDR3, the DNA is TGTGCCAGCAGCACTAGCGGGGGAAGTAGTACAGATACGCAGTATTTT. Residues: CASSTSGGSSTDTQYF.

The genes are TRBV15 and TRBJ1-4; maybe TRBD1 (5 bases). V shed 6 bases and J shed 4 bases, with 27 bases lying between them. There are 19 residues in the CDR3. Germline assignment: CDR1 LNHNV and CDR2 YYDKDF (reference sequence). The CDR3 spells CATSSGRLDSSGYNEKLFF. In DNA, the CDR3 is TGTGCCACCAGTTCGGGTCGCCTAGACAGCTCGGGTTATAATGAAAAACTGTTTTTT. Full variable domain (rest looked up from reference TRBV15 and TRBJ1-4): DAMVIQNPRYQVTQFGKPVTLSCSQTLNHNVMYWYQQKSSQAPKLLFHYYDKDFNNEADTPDNFQSRRPNTSFCFLDIRSPGLGDTAMYLCATSSGRLDSSGYNEKLFFGSGTQLSVL.

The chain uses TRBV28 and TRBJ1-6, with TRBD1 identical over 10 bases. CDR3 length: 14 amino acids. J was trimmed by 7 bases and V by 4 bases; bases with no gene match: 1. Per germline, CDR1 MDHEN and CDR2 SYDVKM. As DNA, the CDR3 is TGTGCCAGCAGTTCGGGACAGGGGAATTCACCCCTCCACTTT. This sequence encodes CASSSGQGNSPLHF.

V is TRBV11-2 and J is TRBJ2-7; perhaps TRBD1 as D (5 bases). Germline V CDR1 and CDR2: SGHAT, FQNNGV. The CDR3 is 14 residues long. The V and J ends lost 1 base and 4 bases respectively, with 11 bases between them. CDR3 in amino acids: CASSLAQGSYEQYF. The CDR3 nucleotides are TGTGCCAGCAGCTTAGCTCAGGGTTCGTACGAGCAGTACTTC.

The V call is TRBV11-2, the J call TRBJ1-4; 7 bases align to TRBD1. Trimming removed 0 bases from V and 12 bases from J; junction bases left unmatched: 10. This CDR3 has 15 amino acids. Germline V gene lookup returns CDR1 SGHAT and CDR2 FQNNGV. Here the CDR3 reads CASSLEPGQTVELFF. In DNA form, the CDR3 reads TGTGCCAGCAGCTTAGAACCGGGACAGACGGTGGAACTGTTTTTT.

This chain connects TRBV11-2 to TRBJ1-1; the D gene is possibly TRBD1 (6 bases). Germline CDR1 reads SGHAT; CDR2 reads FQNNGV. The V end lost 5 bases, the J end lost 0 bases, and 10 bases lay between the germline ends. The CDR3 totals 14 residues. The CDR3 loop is CASSLTGMNTEAFF. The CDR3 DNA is TGTGCCAGCAGCCTGACAGGAATGAACACTGAAGCTTTCTTT.

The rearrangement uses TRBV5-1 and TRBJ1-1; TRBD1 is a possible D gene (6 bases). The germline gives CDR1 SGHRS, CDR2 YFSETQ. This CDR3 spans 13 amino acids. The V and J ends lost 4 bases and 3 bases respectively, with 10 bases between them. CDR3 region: CASSVQGDTEAFF. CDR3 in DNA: TGCGCCAGCAGCGTACAGGGAGACACTGAAGCTTTCTTT. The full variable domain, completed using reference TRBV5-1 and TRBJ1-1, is KAGVTQTPRYLIKTRGQQVTLSCSPISGHRSVSWYQQTPGQGLQFLFEYFSETQRNKGNFPGRFSGRQFSNSRSEMNVSTLELGDSALYLCASSVQGDTEAFFGQGTRLTVV.

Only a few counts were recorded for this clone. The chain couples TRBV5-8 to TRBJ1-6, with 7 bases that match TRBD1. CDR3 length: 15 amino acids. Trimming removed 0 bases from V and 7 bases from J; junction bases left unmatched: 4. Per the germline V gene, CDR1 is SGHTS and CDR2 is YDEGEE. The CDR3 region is CASSLGQGGNSPLHF. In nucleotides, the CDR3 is TGTGCCAGCAGCTTGGGACAGGGAGGCAATTCACCCCTCCACTTT.

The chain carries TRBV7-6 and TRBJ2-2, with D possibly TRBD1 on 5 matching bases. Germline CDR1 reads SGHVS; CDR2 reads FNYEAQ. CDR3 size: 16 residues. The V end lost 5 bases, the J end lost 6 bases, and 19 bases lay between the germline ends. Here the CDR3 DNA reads TGTGCCAGCAGCCCCTACAGGAGACCGGCGGCCGGGGAGCTGTTTTTT. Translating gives CASSPYRRPAAGELFF.

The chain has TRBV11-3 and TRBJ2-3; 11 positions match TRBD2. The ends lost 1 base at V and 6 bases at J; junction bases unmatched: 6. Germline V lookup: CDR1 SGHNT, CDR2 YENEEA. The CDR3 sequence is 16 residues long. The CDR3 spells CASSLGSGGATDTQYF. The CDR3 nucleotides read TGTGCCAGCAGCTTAGGTAGCGGGGGGGCAACGGATACGCAGTATTTT.

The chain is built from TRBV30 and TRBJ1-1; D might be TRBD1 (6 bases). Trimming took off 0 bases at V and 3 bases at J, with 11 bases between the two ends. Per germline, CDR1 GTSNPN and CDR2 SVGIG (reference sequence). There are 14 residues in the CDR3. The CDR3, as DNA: TGTGCCTGGAGTGTAACCAGGGGCGACACTGAAGCTTTCTTT. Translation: CAWSVTRGDTEAFF. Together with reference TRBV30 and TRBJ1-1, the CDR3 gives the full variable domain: SQTIHQWPATLVQPVGSPLSLECTVEGTSNPNLYWYRQAAGRGLQLLFYSVGIGQISSEVPQNLSASRPQDRQFILSSKKLLLSDSGFYLCAWSVTRGDTEAFFGQGTRLTVV.

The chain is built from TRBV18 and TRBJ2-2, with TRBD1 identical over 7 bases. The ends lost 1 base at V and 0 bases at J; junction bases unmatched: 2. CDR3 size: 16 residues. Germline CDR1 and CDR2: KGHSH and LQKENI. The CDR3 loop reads CASSPRGQANTGELFF. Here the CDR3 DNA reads TGTGCCAGCTCACCACGCGGACAGGCGAACACCGGGGAGCTGTTTTTT.

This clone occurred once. CDR3 sequence: CASSQDFAGEDETQYF. In DNA, the CDR3 is TGTGCCAGCAGCCAAGACTTCGCGGGGGAGGATGAGACCCAGTACTTC. V and J are TRBV4-2 and TRBJ2-5; TRBD2 agrees at 7 bases. This CDR3 is 16 amino acids long. Germline lookup yields CDR1 LGHNA and CDR2 YNFKEQ. V lost 0 bases to trimming and J lost 5 bases; unmatched junction nucleotides: 9.

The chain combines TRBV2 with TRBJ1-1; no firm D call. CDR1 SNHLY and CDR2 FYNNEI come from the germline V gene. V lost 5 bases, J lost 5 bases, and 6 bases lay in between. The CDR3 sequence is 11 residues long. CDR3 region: CASSQYTEAFF. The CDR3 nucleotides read TGTGCCAGCAGTCAGTATACTGAAGCTTTCTTT.

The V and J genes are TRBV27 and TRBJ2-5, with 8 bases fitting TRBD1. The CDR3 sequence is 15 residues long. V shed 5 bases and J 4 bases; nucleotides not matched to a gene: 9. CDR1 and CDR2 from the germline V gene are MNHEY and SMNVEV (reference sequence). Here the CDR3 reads CASSTLGQGGETQYF. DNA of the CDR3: TGTGCCAGCAGTACCCTCGGACAGGGTGGAGAGACCCAGTACTTC.

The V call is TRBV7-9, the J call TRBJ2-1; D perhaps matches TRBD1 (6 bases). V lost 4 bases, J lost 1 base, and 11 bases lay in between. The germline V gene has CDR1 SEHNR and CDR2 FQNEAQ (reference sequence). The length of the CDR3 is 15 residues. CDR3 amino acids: CASSYTGLSYNEQFF. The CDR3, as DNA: TGTGCCAGCAGCTACACAGGGCTTTCCTACAATGAGCAGTTCTTC.

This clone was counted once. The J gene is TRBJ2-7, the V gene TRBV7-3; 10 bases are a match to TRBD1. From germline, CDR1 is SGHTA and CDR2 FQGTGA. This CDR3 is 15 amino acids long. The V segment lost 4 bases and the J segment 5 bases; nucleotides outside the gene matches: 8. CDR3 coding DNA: TGTGCCAGCAGCTCAGGACAGGGGGTAAACAACGAGCAGTACTTC. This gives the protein CASSSGQGVNNEQYF.

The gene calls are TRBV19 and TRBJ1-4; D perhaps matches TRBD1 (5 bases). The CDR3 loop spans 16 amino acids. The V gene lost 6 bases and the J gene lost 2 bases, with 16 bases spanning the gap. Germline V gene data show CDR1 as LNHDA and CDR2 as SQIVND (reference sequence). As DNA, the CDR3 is TGTGCCAGTAGCCGGGACTCAAGGGCGACTAATGAAAAACTGTTTTTT. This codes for CASSRDSRATNEKLFF.

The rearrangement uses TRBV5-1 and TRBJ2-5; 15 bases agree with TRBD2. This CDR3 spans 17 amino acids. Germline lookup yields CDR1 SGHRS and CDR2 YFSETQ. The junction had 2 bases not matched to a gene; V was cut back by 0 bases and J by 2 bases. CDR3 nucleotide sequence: TGCGCCAGCAGCTTGGGGACTAGCGGGGGGGCTCAAGAGACCCAGTACTTC. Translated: CASSLGTSGGAQETQYF.

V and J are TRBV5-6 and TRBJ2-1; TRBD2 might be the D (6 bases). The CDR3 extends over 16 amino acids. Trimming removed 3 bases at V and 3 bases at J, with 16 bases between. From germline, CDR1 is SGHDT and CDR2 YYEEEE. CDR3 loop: CASSWGEESYYNEQFF. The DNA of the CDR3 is TGTGCCAGCAGCTGGGGGGAGGAGTCCTACTACAATGAGCAGTTCTTC.

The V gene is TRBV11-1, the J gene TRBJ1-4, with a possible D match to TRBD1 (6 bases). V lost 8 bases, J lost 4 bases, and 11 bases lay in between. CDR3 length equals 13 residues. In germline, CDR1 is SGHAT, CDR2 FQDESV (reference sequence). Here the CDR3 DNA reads TGTGCCAGCTCCGACAGGAGTAATGAAAAACTGTTTTTT. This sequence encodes CASSDRSNEKLFF.

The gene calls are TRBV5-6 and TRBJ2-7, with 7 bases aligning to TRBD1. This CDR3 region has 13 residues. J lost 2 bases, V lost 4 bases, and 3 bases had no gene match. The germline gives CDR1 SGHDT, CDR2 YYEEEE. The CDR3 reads CASSRDSPYEQYF. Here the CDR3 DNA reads TGTGCCAGCAGCAGGGACAGTCCCTACGAGCAGTACTTC.